This entry lists 21 T cell receptor beta chains sequenced from one sample in a study of response to subunit inactivated influenza vaccine. TCRdb called the RT-PCR reads again in MiXCR, with one record for every CDR3 protein. The sample shows hundreds of thousands of distinct CDR3 sequences, 16% of them seen only once. The sequenced sample was CD4+ T cells sorted from PBMCs, obtained around 25 months after vaccination. The source is a man between 50 and 70 years old who received an inactivated influenza vaccine.

The chain uses TRBV2 and TRBJ2-7, with 7 bases lining up with TRBD2. The germline gives CDR1 SNHLY, CDR2 FYNNEI. The CDR3 extends over 14 amino acids. Trimming cost V 5 bases and J 4 bases; bases outside gene matches: 8. This CDR3 reads CASSSQSGKYEQYF. CDR3 coding DNA: TGTGCCAGCAGTTCTCAGAGCGGGAAATACGAGCAGTACTTC.

This sequence joins TRBV18 and TRBJ1-5; no clear D. The CDR3 runs to 15 residues. Trimming took 5 bases from V and 9 from J, leaving 20 bases between them. Germline V CDR1 and CDR2: KGHSH, LQKENI. For the CDR3, the DNA is TGTGCCAGCTCAGATTGGGCGGGGATTGATCTGCCCCAGCATTTT. Its translation is CASSDWAGIDLPQHF.

In this sample, this clonotype turned up many times. The V and J genes are TRBV7-2 and TRBJ2-7, with D unresolved. Trimming left V 5 bases short and J 4 bases short, with 18 bases between. The CDR3 contains 15 residues. The germline CDR1 and CDR2 sequences are SGHTA and FQGNSA. Written as DNA, the CDR3 is TGTGCCAGCAGCCGAACGTACGGACCTCAATACGAGCAGTACTTC. Translating it yields CASSRTYGPQYEQYF.

The rearrangement uses TRBV12-3 or TRBV12-4 and TRBJ2-5, with D possibly matching TRBD1 (6 bases). CDR3 length: 13 residues. V dropped 10 bases and J dropped 4 bases, with 16 bases sitting between them. CDR3 DNA sequence: TGTGCCACCGCAACGCGAGGGGGAGAGACCCAGTACTTC. Translation: CATATRGGETQYF.

The genes are TRBV10-3 and TRBJ2-7; D not resolved. Trimming removed 2 bases at V and 2 bases at J, with 13 bases between. Germline values: CDR1 ENHRY, CDR2 SYGVKD. The CDR3 runs 15 residues. CDR3 coding DNA: TGTGCCATCAGTGAGCAGACGCAAAGACCCTACGAGCAGTACTTC. This translates into CAISEQTQRPYEQYF.

The rearrangement links TRBV2 to TRBJ2-7; 7 bases fit TRBD1. Losses at the gene ends were 6 bases for V and 0 bases for J; bases not matched to a gene: 8. CDR3 size: 15 residues. CDR1 is SNHLY and CDR2 is FYNNEI in the germline V gene. The DNA for the CDR3 is TGTGCCAGCAGCCGGGACAGAGTTGTCTCCTACGAGCAGTACTTC. Amino acids: CASSRDRVVSYEQYF.

This clonotype was picked up a small number of times. The V gene is TRBV20-1, the J gene TRBJ2-4; 9 positions match TRBD1. Germline values: CDR1 DFQATT, CDR2 SNEGSKA (reference sequence). The CDR3 covers 14 residues. V lost 4 bases and J lost 5; bases outside the gene matches: 6. The CDR3 DNA is TGCAGTGCTACCCGTGGGACAGGGCAAAACATTCAGTACTTC. Its translation is CSATRGTGQNIQYF.

The rearrangement joins TRBV20-1 to TRBJ2-2, with D perhaps matching TRBD1 (5 bases). Germline V gene sequence: CDR1 DFQATT, CDR2 SNEGSKA (reference sequence). This CDR3 is built from 14 residues. The V end was cut by 6 bases, the J end by 5 bases, with 16 bases between. The CDR3 sequence is CSATRLGRTGELFF. CDR3 DNA sequence: TGCAGTGCCACCCGCCTGGGGCGTACCGGGGAGCTGTTTTTT.

The genes are TRBV20-1 and TRBJ2-4; TRBD2 matches 8 bases. With V trimmed by 5 bases and J by 2 bases, 8 bases remained unmatched. Germline values: CDR1 DFQATT, CDR2 SNEGSKA (reference sequence). The CDR3 covers 15 residues. This CDR3 is CSAGPGGGPKNIQYF. As DNA, the CDR3 is TGCAGTGCTGGCCCGGGGGGGGGCCCCAAAAACATTCAGTACTTC.

In this sample, this clonotype turned up a few times. The chain is built from TRBV5-1 and TRBJ1-5, with D uncertain. The germline V gene has CDR1 SGHRS and CDR2 YFSETQ. V was clipped by 0 bases and J by 4 bases, with 8 bases between them. This CDR3 has 14 amino acids. CDR3 region: CASSLDSPNQPQHF. CDR3 DNA: TGCGCCAGCAGCTTGGACAGCCCAAATCAGCCCCAGCATTTT. Full variable domain (outside the CDR3, taken from reference TRBV5-1 and TRBJ1-5): KAGVTQTPRYLIKTRGQQVTLSCSPISGHRSVSWYQQTPGQGLQFLFEYFSETQRNKGNFPGRFSGRQFSNSRSEMNVSTLELGDSALYLCASSLDSPNQPQHFGDGTRLSIL.

Remarks on this clonotype: This likely comes from a read error, as the CDR3 has no conserved phenylalanine or tryptophan at its end. V gene TRBV7-3 combines with J gene TRBJ2-7, with 9 bases lining up with TRBD2. V shed 5 bases, J shed 3 bases, and the junction held 8 bases outside the gene matches. Germline CDR1 is SGHTA and CDR2 is FQGTGA. This CDR3 is built from 15 residues. The CDR3 sequence: CASSPIAGAGYEQYS. CDR3 nucleotides: TGTGCCAGCAGCCCAATAGCGGGAGCTGGCTACGAGCAGTACTCC.

This clonotype has ten or more counts. The rearrangement uses TRBV10-3 and TRBJ2-5; 13 bases fit TRBD2. V shed 0 bases, J shed 3 bases, and the junction held 4 bases outside the gene matches. Germline values: CDR1 ENHRY, CDR2 SYGVKD. CDR3 length: 17 residues. CDR3 bases: TGTGCCATCAGTGAGTCGACTAGCGGGGGGTCGAAAGAGACCCAGTACTTC. Translated, it gives CAISESTSGGSKETQYF.

This clonotype has just a few counts. CDR3 residues: CASSTRRPEDTQYF. In nucleotides, the CDR3 is TGCGCCAGCAGCACCAGACGGCCCGAAGATACGCAGTATTTT. This chain joins TRBV5-1 and TRBJ2-3; D remains unclear. Trimming cost V 4 bases and J 5 bases, with 14 bases left between them. The CDR3 has 14 residues. CDR1 is SGHRS, CDR2 YFSETQ, per germline.

This clonotype has more than one count but fewer than ten. The genes are TRBV29-1 and TRBJ1-2, with 7 bases that match TRBD1. From germline, CDR1 is SQVTM and CDR2 ANQGSEA. The V and J ends lost 4 bases and 3 bases, in that order; junction bases with no gene match: 2. The CDR3 contains 12 residues. CDR3 in DNA: TGCAGCGTTGGCAGGGGGGACTATGGCTACACCTTC. The encoded protein is CSVGRGDYGYTF.

The table lists this clonotype with many counts. The chain uses TRBV4-2 and TRBJ1-5; 10 nucleotides line up with TRBD1. CDR1 is LGHNA and CDR2 is YNFKEQ in the germline V gene. The CDR3 has 15 amino acids. J gave up 7 bases and V 5 bases, and 8 bases lay outside the gene matches. The CDR3 bases are TGTGCCAGCAGCTCGACAGGGGGCGCACGGCAGCCCCAGCATTTT. This translates into CASSSTGGARQPQHF.

The gene calls are TRBV20-1 and TRBJ2-5, with a possible D match to TRBD1 (5 bases). From germline, CDR1 is DFQATT and CDR2 SNEGSKA (reference sequence). This CDR3 comprises 13 residues. V was cut by 5 bases and J by 1 base, with 11 bases left in between. The DNA for the CDR3 is TGCAGTGCTTGGGGCGGCTTCCAAGAGACCCAGTACTTC. This sequence encodes CSAWGGFQETQYF.

V gene TRBV7-8 combines with J gene TRBJ2-3, with 10 bases that match TRBD2. This CDR3 region has 16 residues. Germline trimming cut 1 base from V and 0 bases from J; bases unmatched to any gene: 1. Germline values: CDR1 SGHVS, CDR2 FQNEAQ. The CDR3 is CASSLVSGRSTDTQYF. The CDR3 DNA reads TGTGCCAGCAGCTTAGTTAGCGGGAGGAGCACAGATACGCAGTATTTT.

This chain connects TRBV29-1 to TRBJ1-1, with a possible D match to TRBD1 (5 bases). The CDR3 totals 12 residues. Germline V gene sequence: CDR1 SQVTM, CDR2 ANQGSEA. V dropped 6 bases and J dropped 0 bases, with 8 bases sitting between them. CDR3 DNA: TGCAGCGTACGGGACCTGAACACTGAAGCTTTCTTT. Residues: CSVRDLNTEAFF.

The V gene is TRBV2, the J gene TRBJ2-7; perhaps TRBD1 as D (5 bases). This CDR3 has 13 amino acids. Trimming removed 4 bases from V and 0 bases from J, with 7 bases in between. Per germline, CDR1 SNHLY and CDR2 FYNNEI. The CDR3 reads CASSGQNSYEQYF. DNA for the CDR3: TGTGCCAGCAGTGGACAGAACTCCTACGAGCAGTACTTC.

The chain is built from TRBV10-3 and TRBJ1-2, with 7 bases that match TRBD1. Germline V CDR1 and CDR2: ENHRY, SYGVKD. The CDR3 covers 14 residues. Trimming at V came to 3 bases and at J to 4 bases, leaving 5 bases not matched to a gene. This CDR3 is CAISDGQVSYGYTF. The CDR3 region has the DNA TGTGCCATCAGTGATGGACAGGTTTCCTATGGCTACACCTTC.

This chain uses TRBV20-1 with TRBJ2-7, with TRBD1 matching 9 bases. Trimming removed 7 bases from V and 3 bases from J; junction bases left unmatched: 7. In germline, CDR1 is DFQATT, CDR2 SNEGSKA (reference sequence). This CDR3 has 13 amino acids. The CDR3 nucleotides read TGCAGTGTCCTGACAGGGGGGGACTACGAGCAGTACTTC. It yields the protein CSVLTGGDYEQYF.